Below are 18 T cell receptor beta chains sequenced from a single sample in a study of blood T cell repertoires in COVID-19. Profiling relied on immunoSEQ multiplex PCR, and the TCRdb table lists in-frame clones only, not all of them. The table includes over 150,000 clones, approximately 84% detected once. Sequencing input: peripheral blood. All receptors derive from an elderly woman with COVID-19, enrolled during active disease.

This chain uses TRBV19 with TRBJ1-2; D might be TRBD1 (5 bases). CDR1 and CDR2 (germline): LNHDA, SQIVND (reference sequence). Between the trimmed V and J ends, which lost 10 bases and 2 bases, there was a span of 20 bases. The CDR3 contains 15 residues. The DNA of the CDR3 is TGTGCCACCCTCCCGGTGGGGGGGAGAAACTATGGCTACACCTTC. Amino acids: CATLPVGGRNYGYTF.

The J gene is TRBJ2-2, the V gene TRBV3-1 (or the pseudogene TRBV3-2); TRBD2 matches at 7 bases. The germline gives CDR1 LGHDT, CDR2 YNNKEL (reference sequence). J was trimmed by 1 base and V by 4 bases; bases with no gene match: 3. CDR3 length: 15 amino acids. CDR3 amino acids: CASSPGLMNTGELFF. The CDR3 DNA reads as TGTGCCAGCAGCCCGGGACTAATGAACACCGGGGAGCTGTTTTTT.

The rearrangement uses TRBV7-3 and TRBJ2-3, with 9 bases fitting TRBD1. Germline assignment: CDR1 SGHTA and CDR2 FQGTGA. Unmatched junction bases numbered 3, after V lost 2 bases and J lost 9 bases. The CDR3 is 13 amino acids. The CDR3 nucleotides read TGTGCCAGCAGCTTACAAGGACAGGGGACGCAGTATTTT. Encoded protein: CASSLQGQGTQYF.

CDR3 region: CASSRVTGSKNEKLFF. The CDR3 nucleotides read TGCGCCAGCAGCCGAGTGACAGGGAGTAAAAATGAAAAACTGTTTTTT. This chain uses TRBV4-1 with TRBJ1-4; 7 bases are a match to TRBD1. The junction had 10 bases not matched to a gene; V was cut back by 4 bases and J by 5 bases. CDR1 is MGHRA and CDR2 is YSYEKL in the germline V gene. The CDR3 is 16 amino acids.

This chain connects TRBV18 to TRBJ2-5; TRBD1 matches at 8 bases. With 3 bases clipped from V and 5 bases from J, the junction kept 5 bases outside the gene matches. The CDR3 runs 14 residues. Germline-derived CDR1 and CDR2 are KGHSH and LQKENI. As DNA, the CDR3 is TGTGCCAGCTCACCCCGGACAGGGCTGGAGACCCAGTACTTC. Translated, it gives CASSPRTGLETQYF.

The chain has TRBV27 and TRBJ2-3, with TRBD2 identical over 13 bases. V was clipped by 5 bases and J by 5 bases; unmatched bases: 10. The germline V gene has CDR1 MNHEY and CDR2 SMNVEV (reference sequence). This CDR3 spans 17 amino acids. The CDR3 DNA sequence: TGTGCCAGCAGTCCCCAACTAGCGGGAGGGCCCAGAGATACGCAGTATTTT. It codes for CASSPQLAGGPRDTQYF.

The rearrangement uses TRBV27 and TRBJ2-5, with a tentative D call TRBD2 (6 bases). CDR1 MNHEY and CDR2 SMNVEV come from the germline V gene (reference sequence). This CDR3 has 14 amino acids. V shed 1 base and J shed 4 bases, with 10 bases lying between them. CDR3 coding DNA: TGTGCCAGCAGTTTATTAAACGGGGGAGAGACCCAGTACTTC. Translated: CASSLLNGGETQYF.

Concerning this clone: This specimen includes other DNA sequences encoding the same CDR3. The CDR3 here is CASSPGLSYEQYF. In nucleotides, the CDR3 is TGTGCCAGCTCACCAGGGCTTTCCTACGAGCAGTACTTC. The rearrangement links TRBV18 to TRBJ2-7; no firm D call. Germline lookup yields CDR1 KGHSH and CDR2 LQKENI. The CDR3 contains 13 residues. Deletions cut 2 bases from V and 1 base from J, with 6 bases between.

The chain couples TRBV24-1 to TRBJ2-5; 9 nucleotides line up with TRBD1. The CDR3 runs 14 residues. V dropped 4 bases and J dropped 9; count of bases not matched to a gene: 8. From germline, CDR1 is KGHDR and CDR2 SFDVKD. CDR3 in DNA: TGTGCCACCAGTGACCACGACAGGGGGGGGTCCCAGTACTTC. It encodes CATSDHDRGGSQYF.

A note on this clone: This same CDR3 is encoded by further DNA sequences in the sample. This chain connects TRBV9 to TRBJ2-5; D is unclear. The V gene lost 2 bases and the J gene lost 1 base, with 6 bases spanning the gap. CDR1 is SGDLS and CDR2 is YYNGEE in the germline V gene. This CDR3 has 13 amino acids. The CDR3 spells CASSVSVQETQYF. The CDR3 coding sequence is TGTGCCAGCAGCGTGTCCGTCCAAGAGACCCAGTACTTC.

The J gene is TRBJ2-5, the V gene TRBV5-1; 14 bases align to TRBD2. There are 18 residues in the CDR3. After removal of 5 bases from V and 0 bases from J, the junction contained 9 bases not matched to a gene. From germline, CDR1 is SGHRS and CDR2 YFSETQ. The CDR3 loop is CASRAGTSGSHYQETQYF. For the CDR3, the DNA is TGCGCCAGCAGGGCTGGGACTAGCGGGAGCCATTACCAAGAGACCCAGTACTTC.

The chain has TRBV5-1 and TRBJ2-7; a weak D match, TRBD2 (5 bases). The CDR3 loop spans 13 amino acids. Trimming pared 4 bases from V and 5 bases from J, leaving 13 bases between. The germline V gene has CDR1 SGHRS and CDR2 YFSETQ. The CDR3 reads CASSTLPGNEQYF. Written as DNA, the CDR3 is TGCGCCAGCAGCACCCTGCCGGGAAACGAGCAGTACTTC.

This chain links TRBV28 with TRBJ2-3; TRBD1 matches at 9 bases. The germline V gene encodes CDR1 MDHEN and CDR2 SYDVKM. The CDR3 length is 14 residues. With 6 bases clipped from V and 6 bases from J, the junction kept 7 bases outside the gene matches. CDR3 in amino acids: CASSRDRVLDTQYF. The CDR3 DNA reads as TGTGCCAGCAGCCGGGACAGGGTTTTGGATACGCAGTATTTT.

V gene TRBV5-4 combines with J gene TRBJ2-7; 8 bases align to TRBD1. Germline CDR1 SGHNT, CDR2 YYREEE (reference sequence). The CDR3 runs to 13 residues. V lost 10 bases, J lost 0 bases, and 6 bases stayed unmatched. The CDR3 is CAARQGSSYEQYF. The CDR3 coding sequence is TGTGCCGCACGACAGGGGAGCTCCTACGAGCAGTACTTC.

The chain has TRBV11-2 and TRBJ1-2; D possibly corresponds to TRBD1 (5 bases). The CDR3 is 15 residues long. V lost 1 base and J lost 5, with 14 bases in between. Per the germline V gene, CDR1 is SGHAT and CDR2 is FQNNGV. The CDR3 loop reads CASSLGAFGAYGYTF. DNA for the CDR3: TGTGCCAGCAGCTTAGGGGCCTTTGGGGCATATGGCTACACCTTC.

This chain uses TRBV12-3 or TRBV12-4 with TRBJ2-5; 8 nucleotides match TRBD2. The V segment lost 3 bases and the J segment 4 bases; nucleotides outside the gene matches: 1. This CDR3 comprises 13 residues. CDR3 DNA sequence: TGTGCCAGCAGTTTTCGGGGGGGAGAGACCCAGTACTTC. Translating it yields CASSFRGGETQYF.

The chain uses TRBV27 and TRBJ2-3, with 7 bases lining up with TRBD2. The V gene end was trimmed by 3 bases and the J gene end by 2 bases; junction bases not matched to a gene: 5. The CDR3 covers 15 residues. Per the germline V gene, CDR1 is MNHEY and CDR2 is SMNVEV (reference sequence). The CDR3 sequence: CASSFFGRPTDTQYF. The DNA of the CDR3 is TGTGCCAGCAGTTTTTTCGGGAGGCCCACAGATACGCAGTATTTT.

The genes are TRBV18 and TRBJ1-4; no clear D. The CDR3 contains 15 residues. Looked up from germline, CDR1 is KGHSH and CDR2 is LQKENI. Trimming shortened V by 2 bases and J by 8 bases, and 15 bases separated the two germline ends. For the CDR3, the DNA is TGTGCCAGCTCACCATTGTTTGAAACGCGGGAAAAACTGTTTTTT. Its protein product is CASSPLFETREKLFF.